This T cell receptor (beta chain) is drawn from a study of PD-L1 blockade in urothelial cancer. Study-level information: Males with bladder-origin urothelial cancer constituted about 85% of the 29 patients. From 0 to 3 prior chemotherapy regimens had been given to the patients.

Details on this clone: Its specificity is unknown.

The sample's time point: peripheral blood 6 weeks after treatment start. The CDR3 has 16 amino acids. With V trimmed by 5 bases and J by 2 bases, 6 bases remained unmatched. The germline gives CDR1 SGHAT, CDR2 FQNNGV. Study-level points and caveats: Expansion of tumor-associated blood clones at 3 weeks was greater in durable-benefit patients.

Only in-frame clones appear in the TCRdb table, and some are missing; sequencing was by immunoSEQ multiplex PCR. The sample records tens of thousands of clones, roughly 90% being singletons. The chain has TRBV11-2 and TRBJ1-3; 10 bases are shared with TRBD1. The specimen comprised PBMCs, sampled around atezolizumab (anti-PD-L1) treatment. The receptor was isolated from a woman older than 75 with urothelial cancer. Here the CDR3 reads CASSRPGQGAGNTIYF. In nucleotides, the CDR3 is TGTGCCAGCAGCCGTCCCGGACAGGGGGCTGGAAACACCATATATTTT.